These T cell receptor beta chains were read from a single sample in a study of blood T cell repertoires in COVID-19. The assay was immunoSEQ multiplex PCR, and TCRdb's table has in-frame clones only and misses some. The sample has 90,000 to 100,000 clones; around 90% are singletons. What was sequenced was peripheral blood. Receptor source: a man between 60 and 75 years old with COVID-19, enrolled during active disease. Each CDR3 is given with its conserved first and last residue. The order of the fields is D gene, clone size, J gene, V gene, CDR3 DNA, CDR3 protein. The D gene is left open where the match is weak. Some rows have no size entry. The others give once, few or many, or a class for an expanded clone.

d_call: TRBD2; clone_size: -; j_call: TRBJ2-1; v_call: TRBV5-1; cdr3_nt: TGCGCCAGCAGCTTGGCTAGCGGGAGCTACAATGAGCAGTTCTTC; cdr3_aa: CASSLASGSYNEQFF
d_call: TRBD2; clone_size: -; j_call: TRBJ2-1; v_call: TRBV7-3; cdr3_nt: TGTGCCAGCAGCCCGAGCGGGGCCTCCTACAATGAGCAGTTCTTC; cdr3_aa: CASSPSGASYNEQFF
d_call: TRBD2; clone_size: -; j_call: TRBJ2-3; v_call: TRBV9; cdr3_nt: TGTGCCAGCAGCGTAGAAGGCGTAGCGGGAGGAGATACGCAGTATTTT; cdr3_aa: CASSVEGVAGGDTQYF
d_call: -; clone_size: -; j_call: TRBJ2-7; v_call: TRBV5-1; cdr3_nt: TGCGCCAGCAGCTTTACAGGGAGCGAGCAGTACTTC; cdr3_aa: CASSFTGSEQYF
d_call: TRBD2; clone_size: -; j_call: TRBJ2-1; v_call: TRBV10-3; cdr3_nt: TGTGCCATCAGGCTAGCGGGAGAGAGGAATGAGCAGTTCTTC; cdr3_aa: CAIRLAGERNEQFF
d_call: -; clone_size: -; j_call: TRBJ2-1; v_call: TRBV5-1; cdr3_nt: TGCGCCAGCAGGAGGTACAATGAGCAGTTCTTC; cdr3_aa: CASRRYNEQFF
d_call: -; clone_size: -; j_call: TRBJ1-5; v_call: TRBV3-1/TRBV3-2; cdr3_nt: TGTGCCAGCAGCCCTGGACAGATTAATCAGCCCCAGCATTTT; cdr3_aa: CASSPGQINQPQHF
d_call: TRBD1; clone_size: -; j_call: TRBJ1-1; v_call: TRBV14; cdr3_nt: TGTGCCAGCAGCCATTGGGGCAGGGGGCGGGTCACTGAAGCTTTCTTT; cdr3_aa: CASSHWGRGRVTEAFF
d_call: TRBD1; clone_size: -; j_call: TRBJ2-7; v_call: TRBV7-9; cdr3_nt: TGTGCCAGCAGCTTCGGGACAGTCGACGAGCAGTACTTC; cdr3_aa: CASSFGTVDEQYF
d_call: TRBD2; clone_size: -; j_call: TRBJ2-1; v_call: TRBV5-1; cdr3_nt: TGCGCCAGCAGCCCGAGCCTAGCGGGAGGCTACAATGAGCAGTTCTTC; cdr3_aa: CASSPSLAGGYNEQFF
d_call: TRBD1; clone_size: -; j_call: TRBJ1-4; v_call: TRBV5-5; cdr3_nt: TGTGCCAGCAGCTTGCCGGGACAGGGGATCGGTGAAAAACTGTTTTTT; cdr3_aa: CASSLPGQGIGEKLFF
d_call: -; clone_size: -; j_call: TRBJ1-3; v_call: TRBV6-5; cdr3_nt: TGTGCCAGCAGTCGGGGAAACACCATATATTTT; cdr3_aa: CASSRGNTIYF
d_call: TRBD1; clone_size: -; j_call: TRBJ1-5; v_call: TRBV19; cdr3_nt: TGTGCCAGTACCCCGACAGGGGCTCTATATAGCAATCAGCCCCAGCATTTT; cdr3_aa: CASTPTGALYSNQPQHF
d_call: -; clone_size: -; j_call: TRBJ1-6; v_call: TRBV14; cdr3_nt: TGTGCCAGCAGCCAAGATTTTCTAAATCCTTCACCCCTCCACTTT; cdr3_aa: CASSQDFLNPSPLHF
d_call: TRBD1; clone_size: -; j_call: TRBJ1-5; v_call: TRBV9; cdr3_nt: TGTGCCAGTGACTACACAGGGGACGGTCAGCCCCAGCATTTT; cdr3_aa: CASDYTGDGQPQHF
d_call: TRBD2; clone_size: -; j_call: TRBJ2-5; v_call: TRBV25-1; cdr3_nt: TGTGCCAGCAGTGATTATCTAGCGGGGAACCAAGAGACCCAGTACTTC; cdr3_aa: CASSDYLAGNQETQYF
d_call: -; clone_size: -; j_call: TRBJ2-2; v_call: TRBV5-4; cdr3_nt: TGTGCCAGCAGCTCCCAGGGAATAAAGATCGCCGGGGAGCTGTTTTTT; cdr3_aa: CASSSQGIKIAGELFF
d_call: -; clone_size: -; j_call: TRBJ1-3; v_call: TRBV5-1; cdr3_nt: TGCGCCTCCGCCCCGGTATTGGGAAACACCATATATTTT; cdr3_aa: CASAPVLGNTIYF
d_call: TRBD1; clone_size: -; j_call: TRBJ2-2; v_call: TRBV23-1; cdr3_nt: TGCGCCAGCAACCGGGACAGGGGTATAAACACCGGGGAGCTGTTTTTT; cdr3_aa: CASNRDRGINTGELFF
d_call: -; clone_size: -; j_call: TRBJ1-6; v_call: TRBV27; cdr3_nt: TGTGCCTCCGGGGTAGTTGGTAATTCACCCCTCCACTTT; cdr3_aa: CASGVVGNSPLHF
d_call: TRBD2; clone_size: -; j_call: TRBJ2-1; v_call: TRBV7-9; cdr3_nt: TGTGCCAGCAGCTTAGTGTCTAGCGGGACCAATGAGCAGTTCTTC; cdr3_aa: CASSLVSSGTNEQFF
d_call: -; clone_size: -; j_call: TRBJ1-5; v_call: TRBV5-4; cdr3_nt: TGTGCCACGAGCAAGGGAGTGGATAATCAGCCCCAGCATTTT; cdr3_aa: CATSKGVDNQPQHF
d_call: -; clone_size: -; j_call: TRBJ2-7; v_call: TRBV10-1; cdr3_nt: TGCGCCAGCAGTGAGTCGACAGAAAGCTCCTACGAGCAGTACTTC; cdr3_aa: CASSESTESSYEQYF
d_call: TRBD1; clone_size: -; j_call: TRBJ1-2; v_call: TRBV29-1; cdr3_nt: TGCAGCGTCGACCTGACAGGGACTAACTATGGCTACACCTTC; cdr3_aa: CSVDLTGTNYGYTF
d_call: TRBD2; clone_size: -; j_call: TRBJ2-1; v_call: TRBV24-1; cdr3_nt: TGTGCCACCAGTGATTTGGAAGCGGGAGGGTACAATGAGCAGTTCTTC; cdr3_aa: CATSDLEAGGYNEQFF
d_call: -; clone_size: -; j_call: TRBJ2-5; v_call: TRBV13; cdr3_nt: TGTGCCAGCACCTCCCCGGGGGAGACCCAGTACTTC; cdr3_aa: CASTSPGETQYF
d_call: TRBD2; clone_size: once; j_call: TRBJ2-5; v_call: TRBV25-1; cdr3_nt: TGTGCCAGCAGTGAATACCGCGGGAGTCAAGAGACCCAGTACTTC; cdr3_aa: CASSEYRGSQETQYF
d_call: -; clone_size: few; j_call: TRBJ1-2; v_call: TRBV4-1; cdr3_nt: TGCGCCAGCAGCCAAGAAGATCGGGGGGGCTACACCTTC; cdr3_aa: CASSQEDRGGYTF
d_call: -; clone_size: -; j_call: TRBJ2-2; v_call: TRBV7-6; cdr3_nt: TGTGCCAGCAGCTTAGCGCGAGCCGGGGAGCTGTTTTTT; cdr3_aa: CASSLARAGELFF
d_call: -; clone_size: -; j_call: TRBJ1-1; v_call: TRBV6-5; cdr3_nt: TGTGCCAGCAGTTACTCTTTCGGGGGTGTTGAAGCTTTCTTT; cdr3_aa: CASSYSFGGVEAFF
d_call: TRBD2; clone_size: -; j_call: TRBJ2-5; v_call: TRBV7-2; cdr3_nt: TGTGCCAGCAGGTGGCGGGAGGGCCCCCAAGAGACCCAGTACTTC; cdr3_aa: CASRWREGPQETQYF
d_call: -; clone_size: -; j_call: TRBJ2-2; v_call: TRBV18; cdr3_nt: TGTGCCAGCTCACCAGTGACAGGACACACCGGGGAGCTGTTTTTT; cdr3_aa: CASSPVTGHTGELFF
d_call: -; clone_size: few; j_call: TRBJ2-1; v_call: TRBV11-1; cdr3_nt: TGTGCCAGCAGACCTAACAGGGTTATCAACAATGAGCAGTTCTTC; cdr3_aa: CASRPNRVINNEQFF
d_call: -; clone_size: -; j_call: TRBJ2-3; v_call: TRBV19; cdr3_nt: TGTGCCAGTAGTGGGGCAGGGAGGACAGATACGCAGTATTTT; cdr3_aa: CASSGAGRTDTQYF
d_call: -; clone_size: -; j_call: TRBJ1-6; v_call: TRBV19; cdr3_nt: TGTGCCAGTACGGTAGGGGTGATGGGTTCACCCCTCCACTTT; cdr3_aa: CASTVGVMGSPLHF
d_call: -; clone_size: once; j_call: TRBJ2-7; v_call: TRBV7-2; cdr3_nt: TGTGCCAGCAGCTTAGATAGGCAGGGTTACTACGAGCAGTACTTC; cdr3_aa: CASSLDRQGYYEQYF
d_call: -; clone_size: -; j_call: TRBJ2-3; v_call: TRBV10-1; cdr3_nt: TGCGCCAGCAGCGGTAGCGGTGCGACAGATACGCAGTATTTT; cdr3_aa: CASSGSGATDTQYF
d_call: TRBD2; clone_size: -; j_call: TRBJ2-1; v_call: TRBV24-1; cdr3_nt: TGTGCCACCAGTGAGTCCGGGACTAGCGGGAGCGGGAGCTCCTACAATGAGCAGTTCTTC; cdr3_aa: CATSESGTSGSGSSYNEQFF
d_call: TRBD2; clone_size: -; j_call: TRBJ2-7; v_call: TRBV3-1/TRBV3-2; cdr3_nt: TGTGCCAGCAGCCCCTGGACTAGCGGAGTGCGCGAGCAGTACTTC; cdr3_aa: CASSPWTSGVREQYF
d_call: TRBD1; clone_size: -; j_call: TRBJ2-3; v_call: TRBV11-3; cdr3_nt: TGTGCCAGCAAAGGGGGCCCGGATACGCAGTATTTT; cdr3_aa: CASKGGPDTQYF
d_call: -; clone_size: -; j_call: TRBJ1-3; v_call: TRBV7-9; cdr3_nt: TGTGCCAGCAGCTCGACACTGAAAGGAGGAAACACCATATATTTT; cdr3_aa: CASSSTLKGGNTIYF
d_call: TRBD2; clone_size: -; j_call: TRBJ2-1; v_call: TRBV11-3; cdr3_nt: TGTGCCAGCAGCTTAGCGGGAGGGGAATTGGATGAGCAGTTCTTC; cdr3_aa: CASSLAGGELDEQFF
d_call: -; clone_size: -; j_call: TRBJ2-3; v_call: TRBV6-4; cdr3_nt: TGTGCCAGCAGTGTCCCTAGGGACTGTCGCACAGATACGCAGTATTTT; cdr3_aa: CASSVPRDCRTDTQYF
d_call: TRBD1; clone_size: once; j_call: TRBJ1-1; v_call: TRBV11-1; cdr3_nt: TGTGCCAGCAGCTTATCCAGGGGGGACACTGAAGCTTTCTTT; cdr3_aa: CASSLSRGDTEAFF
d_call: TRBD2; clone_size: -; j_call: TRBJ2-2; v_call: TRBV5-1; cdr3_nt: TGCGCCAGCAGCCTGGGACTAGCGGGAGTTGGGAACACCGGGGAGCTGTTTTTT; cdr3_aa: CASSLGLAGVGNTGELFF
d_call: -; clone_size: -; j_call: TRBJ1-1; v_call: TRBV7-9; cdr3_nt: TGTGCCAGCAGCTTAGGTGCGGACACATGGGACACTGAAGCTTTCTTT; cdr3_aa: CASSLGADTWDTEAFF
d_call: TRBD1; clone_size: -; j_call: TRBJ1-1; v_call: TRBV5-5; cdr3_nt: TGTGCCAGCAGCCCTATCGGGGTAGGGGGCCTGATCGCTGAAGCTTTCTTT; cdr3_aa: CASSPIGVGGLIAEAFF
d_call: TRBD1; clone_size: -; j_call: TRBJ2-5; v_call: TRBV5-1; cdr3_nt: TGCGCCAGCGATCAGGGCGGGACAGGGGGAGAGACCCAGTACTTC; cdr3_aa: CASDQGGTGGETQYF
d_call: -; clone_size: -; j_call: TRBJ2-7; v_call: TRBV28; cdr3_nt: TGTGCCAGCAGTCCCCTAGGGGGAATCGACGAGCAGTACTTC; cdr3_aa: CASSPLGGIDEQYF
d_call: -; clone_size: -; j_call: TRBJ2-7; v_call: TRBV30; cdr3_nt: TGTGCCTGGAGTGTAGGCGGGTACGAGCAGTACTTC; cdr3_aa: CAWSVGGYEQYF
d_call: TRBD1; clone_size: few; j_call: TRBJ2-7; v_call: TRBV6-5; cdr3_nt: TGTGCCAGCAGAAGGGACAGGAACTACGAGCAGTACTTC; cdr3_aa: CASRRDRNYEQYF
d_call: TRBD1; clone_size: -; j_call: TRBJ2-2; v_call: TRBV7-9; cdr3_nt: TGTGCCAGCAGTACGGACAGGGAGAACACCGGGGAGCTGTTTTTT; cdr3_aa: CASSTDRENTGELFF
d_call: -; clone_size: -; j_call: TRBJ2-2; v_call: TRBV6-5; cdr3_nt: TGTGCCAGCAGTTCCCTCACCGGGGAGCTGTTTTTT; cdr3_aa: CASSSLTGELFF
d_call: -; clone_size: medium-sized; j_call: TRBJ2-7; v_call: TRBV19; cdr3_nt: TGTGCCAGTAGTGTCGCTGAGGGCTACGAGCAGTACTTC; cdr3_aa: CASSVAEGYEQYF
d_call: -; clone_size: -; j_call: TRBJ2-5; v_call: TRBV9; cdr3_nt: TGTGCCAGCAGCACGACTAGGGGAGAGACCCAGTACTTC; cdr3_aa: CASSTTRGETQYF